This T cell receptor beta chain was recovered during a study of Ad26.COV2.S vaccination and SARS-CoV-2 variants. For the study at large: In the COV1001 trial, the donor was in the Ad26.COV2.S arm. Points from the study as a whole: Substantial breadth was reportedly displayed by spike-specific CD8+ and CD4+ T cell responses after vaccination.

V lost 4 bases and J lost 7, with 17 bases in between. The CDR3 is 16 residues long. Germline V gene lookup returns CDR1 MGHRA and CDR2 YSYEKL. Measured with immunoSEQ multiplex PCR; TCRdb has only the in-frame clones, and not every one. The sample includes 450,000 to 550,000 clones, 80% to 90% of them seen just once. The treatment: some 20 received Ad26.COV2.S at low or high dose, single or two shots; five or six received placebo; per-sample allocation not given. All samples were drawn on day 63, counting from the first vaccine or placebo injection. Recruitment in Boston yielded a donor of adult age, 18-55 years. An Ad26 vector was used to express Wuhan-strain SARS-CoV-2 spike as the vaccine. As concerns this clone: As yet, its antigen is unknown.

The source material was peripheral blood, sampled in a trial of Ad26.COV2.S vaccine versus placebo. The chain couples TRBV4-1 to TRBJ1-6, with D unclear. This TCR was sampled from a person aged 18-60 years who received the Ad26.COV2.S COVID-19 vaccine or a placebo. CDR3 bases: TGCGCCAGCAGCCCGGAATCATCCACTATGAATTCACCCCTCCACTTT. Translated, it gives CASSPESSTMNSPLHF.